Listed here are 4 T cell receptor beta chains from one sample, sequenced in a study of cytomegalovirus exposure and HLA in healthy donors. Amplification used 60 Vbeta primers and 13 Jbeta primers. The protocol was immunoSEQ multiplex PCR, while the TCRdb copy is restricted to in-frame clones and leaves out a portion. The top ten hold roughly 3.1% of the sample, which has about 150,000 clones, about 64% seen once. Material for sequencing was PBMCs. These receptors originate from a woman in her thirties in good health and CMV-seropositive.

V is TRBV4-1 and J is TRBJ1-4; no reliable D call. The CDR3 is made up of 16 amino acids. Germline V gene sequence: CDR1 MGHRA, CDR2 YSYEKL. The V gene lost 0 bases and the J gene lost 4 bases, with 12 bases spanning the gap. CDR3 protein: CASSQDRRPINEKLFF. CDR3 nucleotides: TGCGCCAGCAGCCAAGATCGGAGACCCATTAATGAAAAACTGTTTTTT.

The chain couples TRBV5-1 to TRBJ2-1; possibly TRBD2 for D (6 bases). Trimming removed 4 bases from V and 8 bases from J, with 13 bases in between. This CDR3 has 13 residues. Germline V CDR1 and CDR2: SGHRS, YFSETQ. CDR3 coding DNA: TGCGCCAGCAGCATCCGGGAGACAGATGAGCAGTTCTTC. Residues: CASSIRETDEQFF.

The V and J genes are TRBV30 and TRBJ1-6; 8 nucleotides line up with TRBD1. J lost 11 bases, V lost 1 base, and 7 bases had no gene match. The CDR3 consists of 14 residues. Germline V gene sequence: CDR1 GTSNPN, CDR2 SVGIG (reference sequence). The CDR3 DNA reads TGTGCCTGGAGTGCCGGGGACAGGCCCCCACCCCTCCACTTT. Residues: CAWSAGDRPPPLHF.

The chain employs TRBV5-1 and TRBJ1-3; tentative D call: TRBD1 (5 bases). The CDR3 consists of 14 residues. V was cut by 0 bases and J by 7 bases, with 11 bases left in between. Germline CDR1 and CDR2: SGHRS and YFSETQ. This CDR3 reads CASSLGQSENTIYF. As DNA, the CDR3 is TGCGCCAGCAGCTTGGGACAGTCGGAGAACACCATATATTTT. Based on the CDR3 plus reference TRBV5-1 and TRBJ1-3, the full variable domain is KAGVTQTPRYLIKTRGQQVTLSCSPISGHRSVSWYQQTPGQGLQFLFEYFSETQRNKGNFPGRFSGRQFSNSRSEMNVSTLELGDSALYLCASSLGQSENTIYFGEGSWLTVV.